This T cell receptor (beta chain) was sequenced during a study of cytomegalovirus exposure and HLA in healthy donors. The CDR3 covers 15 residues. Samples came from healthy bone marrow donors. The PCR was carried out with 60 Vbeta primers and 13 Jbeta primers. Clones were sequenced by immunoSEQ multiplex PCR, and TCRdb holds only the in-frame ones, with some missing. The data contain approximately 61,000 clones, about 80% of them singletons. Overall study findings and caveats: There were some public TCRs occurring in many donors, but most TCR sequences were rare.

As regards this clone: Antigen: not known.

The receptor's source is a middle-aged man in good health and CMV-seropositive. The sequenced sample was PBMCs. This sequence joins TRBV21-1 and TRBJ2-5; TRBD1 reflects the table's D call only, with no check against the DNA. TRBV21-1 is recorded as a pseudogene. This CDR3 reads CASSNLRGTEETQYF. CDR3 DNA: TGTGCCAGCAGCAATCTACGGGGGACAGAGGAGACCCAGTACTTC.